Sequencing of this T cell receptor (beta chain) was carried out in a study of cytomegalovirus exposure and HLA in healthy donors. Study-level findings and limits: Researchers reported in a later analysis that a missense DCLRE1C variant was tied to TCR beta V- and J-gene trimming.

The CDR3 extends over 13 amino acids. The V and J ends lost 6 bases and 5 bases, in that order; junction bases with no gene match: 6. Germline CDR1 SNHLY, CDR2 FYNNEI. Use of 60 Vbeta and 13 Jbeta primers characterized the PCR. As originally analysed: As a later analysis found, there were 70 million to 90 million unique TCR beta chains, of which about 10 million were shared. Some clones are missing from TCRdb's copy, which holds only in-frame ones; the method was immunoSEQ multiplex PCR. From that table come the V and J calls and clone size; the DNA was used to work out D and trimming. The repertoire includes around 140,000 clones, approximately 10% of them detected once, and roughly 7% sits in the top ten. This clone was found a few times. The antigen is unknown.

V usage is TRBV2 and J usage is TRBJ1-1; TRBD1 aligns across 7 bases. This TCR came from a woman between 35 and 50 years old in good health and CMV-seropositive. The sequencing sample was made of PBMCs. CDR3 sequence: CASSADRETEAFF. In nucleotides, the CDR3 is TGTGCCAGCAGCGCCGACAGGGAAACTGAAGCTTTCTTT.